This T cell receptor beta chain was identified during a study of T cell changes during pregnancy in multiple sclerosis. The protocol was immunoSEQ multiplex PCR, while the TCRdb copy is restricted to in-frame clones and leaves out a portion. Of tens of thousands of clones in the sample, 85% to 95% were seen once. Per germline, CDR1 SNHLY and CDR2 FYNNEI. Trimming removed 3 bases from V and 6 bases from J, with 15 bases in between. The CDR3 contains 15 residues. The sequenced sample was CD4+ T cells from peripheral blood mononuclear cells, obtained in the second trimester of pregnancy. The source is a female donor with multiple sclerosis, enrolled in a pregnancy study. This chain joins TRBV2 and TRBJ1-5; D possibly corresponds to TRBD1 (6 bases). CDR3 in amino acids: CASSDWGRGGQPQHF. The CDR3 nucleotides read TGTGCCAGCAGTGATTGGGGGCGCGGGGGTCAGCCCCAGCATTTT.